This section outlines one T cell receptor beta chain sequence together with its context. This sample was taken from a study of T cell responses to AZD1222 COVID-19 vaccine. The protocol was immunoSEQ multiplex PCR, while the TCRdb copy is restricted to in-frame clones and leaves out a portion. The repertoire holds 110,000 or so clones, with approximately 88% as singletons. The TCR sequence derives from an adult who received the AZD1222 COVID-19 vaccine. The material sequenced was peripheral blood, taken 28 days after the second AZD1222 dose.

For the CDR3, the DNA is TGTGCCATCAGTGAGTCGAGGGGGAGCGGCTACACCTTC. It is translated as CAISESRGSGYTF. The chain joins TRBV10-3 to TRBJ1-2; the D gene is possibly TRBD1 (6 bases). Trimming stripped 0 bases from V and 8 bases from J, with 10 bases between. The V gene's germline CDR1 is ENHRY and CDR2 SYGVKD. This CDR3 spans 13 amino acids.